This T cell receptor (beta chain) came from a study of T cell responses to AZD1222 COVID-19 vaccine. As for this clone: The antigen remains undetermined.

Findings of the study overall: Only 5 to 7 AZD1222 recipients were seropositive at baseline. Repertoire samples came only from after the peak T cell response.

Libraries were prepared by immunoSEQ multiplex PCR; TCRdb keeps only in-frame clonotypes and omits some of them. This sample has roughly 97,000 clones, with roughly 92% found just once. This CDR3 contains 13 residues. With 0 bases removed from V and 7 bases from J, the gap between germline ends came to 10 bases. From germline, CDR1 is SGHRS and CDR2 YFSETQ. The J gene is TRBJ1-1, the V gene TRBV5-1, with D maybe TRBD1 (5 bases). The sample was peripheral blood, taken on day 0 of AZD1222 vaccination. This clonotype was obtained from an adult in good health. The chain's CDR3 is CASSLGGHFEAFF. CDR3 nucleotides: TGCGCCAGCAGCTTGGGGGGCCACTTTGAAGCTTTCTTT.